The 29 T cell receptor beta chains below all came from one sample that was sequenced in a study of regulatory T cells in long-lasting Graves disease. Investigators prepared the TCR beta libraries by applying iRepertoire HTBI primers and Arm-PCR of CDR3 regions. TCRdb reprocessed the multiplex PCR reads via MiXCR and lists one record per CDR3 protein. The table lists fewer than 400,000 distinct CDR3 sequences, roughly 20% of them singletons. Time point defined: persistent/refractory GD, antithyroid drugs over 5 years with positive TRAb. RNA isolated from PBMCs was used to make the TCR library. The sample here was peripheral blood mononuclear cells (PBMCs), taken when the disease was refractory, from a patient treated with antithyroid drugs. The receptor source for this set is a female donor with Graves disease.

This chain links TRBV6-1 with TRBJ1-6, with D unclear. Between the trimmed V and J ends, which lost 8 bases and 0 bases, there was a span of 11 bases. The CDR3 is 15 residues long. CDR1 is MNHNS, CDR2 SASEGT, per germline. The CDR3 is CASSAKSSYNSPLHF. CDR3 in DNA: TGTGCCAGCTCGGCGAAGAGCTCCTATAATTCACCCCTCCACTTT.

V gene TRBV29-1 combines with J gene TRBJ1-5, with 7 bases identical to TRBD1. This CDR3 has 14 amino acids. Germline V CDR1 and CDR2: SQVTM, ANQGSEA. The V gene end was trimmed by 6 bases and the J gene end by 0 bases; junction bases not matched to a gene: 5. The CDR3 coding sequence is TGCAGCGTCGGGACAGATTATAGCAATCAGCCCCAGCATTTT. Protein: CSVGTDYSNQPQHF.

Turning to this clonotype: A read error is possible here, since a much larger clone lies one base away. The rearrangement links TRBV3-1 to TRBJ1-2, with D maybe TRBD1 (6 bases). Per germline, CDR1 LGHDT and CDR2 YNNKEL (reference sequence). This CDR3 spans 15 amino acids. The CDR3 is CASSPRDNLYYGHTF. CDR3 DNA: TGTGCCAGCAGCCCCCGGGACAACCTATACTATGGCCACACCTTC.

In this sample, this clonotype turned up many times. This chain connects TRBV7-9 to TRBJ2-5; D might be TRBD2 (5 bases). The germline gives CDR1 SEHNR, CDR2 FQNEAQ (reference sequence). Trimming took off 3 bases at V and 2 bases at J, with 10 bases between the two ends. The CDR3 runs to 14 residues. The DNA for the CDR3 is TGTGCCAGCAGCTTTCCGGGAAATCAAGAGACCCAGTACTTC. This translates into CASSFPGNQETQYF.

There are many counts of this clonotype. The chain combines TRBV28 with TRBJ2-7; 10 bases fit TRBD2. This CDR3 contains 14 residues. Unmatched junction bases numbered 6, after V lost 4 bases and J lost 6 bases. From germline, CDR1 is MDHEN and CDR2 SYDVKM. The CDR3 DNA sequence: TGTGCCAGCAGTTCCCCGGGACTAGCGACCGAGCAGTACTTC. It codes for CASSSPGLATEQYF.

This chain joins TRBV5-1 and TRBJ1-2; D uncertain. Trimming left V 8 bases short and J 4 bases short, with 15 bases between. Looked up from germline, CDR1 is SGHRS and CDR2 is YFSETQ. The CDR3 length is 13 residues. CDR3 DNA sequence: TGCGCCAGTTCGGAGGACGGAAGCTATGGCTACACCTTC. This translates into CASSEDGSYGYTF.

This clonotype was counted ten times or more. The CDR3 sequence is CGFQVRDQETQYF. The DNA for the CDR3 is TGTGGGTTTCAGGTCAGAGACCAAGAGACCCAGTACTTC. V usage is TRBV30 and J usage is TRBJ2-5; D is unclear. This CDR3 is 13 amino acids long. Germline V lookup: CDR1 GTSNPN, CDR2 SVGIG (reference sequence).

This clonotype has a single count. The rearrangement joins TRBV6-1 to TRBJ1-1; TRBD1 aligns across 9 bases. V dropped 5 bases and J dropped 1; count of bases not matched to a gene: 5. The CDR3 has 15 amino acids. Germline assignment: CDR1 MNHNS and CDR2 SASEGT. The CDR3 sequence is CASSPWDRENTEAFF. In DNA, the CDR3 is TGTGCCAGCAGTCCTTGGGACAGGGAGAACACTGAAGCTTTCTTT.

This chain links TRBV7-6 with TRBJ2-7, with 9 positions matching TRBD2. V gave up 5 bases and J gave up 5 bases; unmatched junction bases: 13. The CDR3 spans 16 residues. Germline CDR1 SGHVS, CDR2 FNYEAQ. The CDR3 region has the DNA TGTGCCAGCAGCCTTGGAGCGGGAGGTCCTAAGCACGAGCAGTACTTC. Translated: CASSLGAGGPKHEQYF. The complete variable domain, with remaining parts taken from reference TRBV7-6 and TRBJ2-7, reads GAGVSQSPRYKVTKRGQDVALRCDPISGHVSLYWYRQALGQGPEFLTYFNYEAQQDKSGLPNDRFSAERPEGSISTLTIQRTEQRDSAMYRCASSLGAGGPKHEQYFGPGTRLTVT.

As for this clonotype: Being one base from a much bigger clone, this may be a read error. This chain uses TRBV6-2 or TRBV6-3 with TRBJ1-1; D gene uncertain. Germline V CDR1 and CDR2: MNHEY, SVGEGT. Between the trimmed V and J ends, which lost 6 bases and 0 bases, there was a span of 17 bases. CDR3 length: 16 residues. This CDR3 reads CASSPGLGRMNTEAFF. The CDR3 DNA sequence: TGTGCCAGCAGCCCAGGACTGGGCCGGATGAACACTGAAGCTTTCTTT.

The chain uses TRBV18 and TRBJ2-7; D unresolved. Germline values: CDR1 KGHSH, CDR2 LQKENI. V was trimmed by 3 bases and J by 1 base, leaving 19 bases between them. The CDR3 is made up of 17 amino acids. The CDR3 nucleotides are TGTGCCAGCTCACCTACCACCCTAGGGCTCGGGTCCTACGAGCAGTACTTC. Its translation: CASSPTTLGLGSYEQYF.

This clonotype was observed once. This may arise from a read error, as a much more abundant clone is one base away. The chain employs TRBV29-1 and TRBJ1-2; TRBD1 aligns across 11 bases. This CDR3 comprises 13 residues. CDR1 and CDR2 (germline): SQVTM, ANQGSEA. DNA for the CDR3: TGCAGCGTTCGGGACAGGGGGTCGGATGGCTGCACCTTC. It is translated as CSVRDRGSDGCTF.

The V gene is TRBV5-6, the J gene TRBJ1-1; D is ambiguous. CDR1 SGHDT and CDR2 YYEEEE come from the germline V gene. The CDR3 runs 15 residues. Trimming removed 6 bases from V and 3 bases from J, with 18 bases in between. CDR3 nucleotide sequence: TGTGCCAGCACCGTCGTTTGGGGAGCTCACACTGAAGCTTTCTTT. Protein sequence: CASTVVWGAHTEAFF. The variable domain in full, with the rest retrieved from reference TRBV5-6 and TRBJ1-1, is DAGVTQSPTHLIKTRGQQVTLRCSPKSGHDTVSWYQQALGQGPQFIFQYYEEEERQRGNFPDRFSGHQFPNYSSELNVNALLLGDSALYLCASTVVWGAHTEAFFGQGTRLTVV.

About this clonotype itself: Possible read error: a much larger clone is one base away. The V call is TRBV6-5, the J call TRBJ2-7; 9 bases are a match to TRBD1. Germline assignment: CDR1 MNHEY and CDR2 SVGAGI. The CDR3 loop spans 16 amino acids. The chain's CDR3 is CAGSYRTGENSYEQYF. For the CDR3, the DNA is TGTGCCGGCAGTTACCGGACAGGGGAGAACTCCTACGAGCAGTACTTC.

This chain links TRBV25-1 with TRBJ2-5; the match to TRBD1 covers 7 bases. With 5 bases clipped from V and 2 bases from J, the junction kept 5 bases outside the gene matches. The CDR3 covers 14 residues. The germline CDR1 and CDR2 sequences are MGHDK and SYGVNS. In DNA form, the CDR3 reads TGTGCCAGCAGTACTGGACAGGCTCAAGAGACCCAGTACTTC. This encodes CASSTGQAQETQYF. Complete variable domain (other parts from reference TRBV25-1 and TRBJ2-5): EADIYQTPRYLVIGTGKKITLECSQTMGHDKMYWYQQDPGMELHLIHYSYGVNSTEKGDLSSESTVSRIRTEHFPLTLESARPSHTSQYLCASSTGQAQETQYFGPGTRLLVL.

This clonotype was seen only a few times. The chain is built from TRBV2 and TRBJ2-7; 9 bases agree with TRBD1. The CDR3 runs to 15 residues. Germline CDR1 is SNHLY and CDR2 is FYNNEI. The V segment lost 1 base and the J segment 4 bases; nucleotides outside the gene matches: 5. CDR3 in amino acids: CASSEDRGRGYEQYF. The DNA of the CDR3 is TGTGCCAGCAGTGAAGACAGGGGGCGAGGGTACGAGCAGTACTTC.

This clonotype was detected ten times or more. The genes are TRBV20-1 and TRBJ1-1; D gene unclear. Germline V lookup: CDR1 DFQATT, CDR2 SNEGSKA (reference sequence). Trimming removed 4 bases at V and 4 bases at J, with 13 bases between. The CDR3 contains 13 residues. The CDR3 DNA follows: TGCAGTGCTAACAAGCTGGAGGTCACTGAAGCTTTCTTT. This translates into CSANKLEVTEAFF.

This clonotype came up a few times. CDR3 DNA: TGTGCCAGCAGCTACGGACAGGGAGTAGGCATTCAGTACTTC. This translates into CASSYGQGVGIQYF. J is TRBJ2-4 and V is TRBV7-9, with TRBD1 identical over 8 bases. Germline loops: CDR1 SEHNR, CDR2 FQNEAQ (reference sequence). After removal of 4 bases from V and 9 bases from J, the junction contained 8 bases not matched to a gene. The CDR3 runs 14 residues. Full variable domain (rest looked up from reference TRBV7-9 and TRBJ2-4): DTGVSQNPRHKITKRGQNVTFRCDPISEHNRLYWYRQTLGQGPEFLTYFQNEAQLEKSRLLSDRFSAERPKGSFSTLEIQRTEQGDSAMYLCASSYGQGVGIQYFGAGTRLSVL.

This clonotype was detected many times. Written as DNA, the CDR3 is TGCAGTGCTATAGGGCAGGGTGATCAGCCCCAGCATTTT. This gives the protein CSAIGQGDQPQHF. The gene calls are TRBV20-1 and TRBJ1-5; possible D gene TRBD1, 5 bases. Germline loops: CDR1 DFQATT, CDR2 SNEGSKA (reference sequence). With 4 bases removed from V and 5 bases from J, the gap between germline ends came to 12 bases. This CDR3 comprises 13 residues.

A note on this clonotype: Being one base from a much bigger clone, this may be a read error. The rearrangement uses TRBV7-2 and TRBJ2-2; D ambiguous. The CDR3 extends over 15 amino acids. The V gene's germline CDR1 is SGHTA and CDR2 FQGNSA. The DNA of the CDR3 is TGTGCCGGCAGCTTTGTGGATCATGACACCGGGGAGCTGTTTTTT. This gives the protein CAGSFVDHDTGELFF.

Only a few counts were recorded for this clonotype. This chain connects TRBV7-2 to TRBJ1-5; a possible D gene is TRBD1 (5 bases). The CDR3 extends over 17 amino acids. With 2 bases removed from V and 3 bases from J, the gap between germline ends came to 17 bases. Germline V gene data show CDR1 as SGHTA and CDR2 as FQGNSA. In DNA form, the CDR3 reads TGTGCCAGCAGCTTAACGGGGGGGATTTTACTCAATCAGCCCCAGCATTTT. It translates to CASSLTGGILLNQPQHF.

V usage is TRBV7-3 and J usage is TRBJ2-3, with TRBD2 identical over 15 bases. The CDR3 loop spans 15 amino acids. V shed 5 bases, J shed 5 bases, and the junction held 2 bases outside the gene matches. Per the germline V gene, CDR1 is SGHTA and CDR2 is FQGTGA. The CDR3 region is CASSRGLAGGDTQYF. In nucleotides, the CDR3 is TGTGCCAGCAGCAGGGGACTAGCGGGAGGAGATACGCAGTATTTT.

The gene calls are TRBV29-1 and TRBJ1-1; TRBD1 might be the D (5 bases). CDR3 length: 12 residues. CDR1 and CDR2 (germline): SQVTM, ANQGSEA. The ends were cut back, 4 bases at V and 4 bases at J, with 10 bases in the middle. CDR3 nucleotide sequence: TGCAGCGTTGGGGCTAGGGGCACTGAAGCTTTCTTT. Its protein product is CSVGARGTEAFF.

This clonotype was counted at least ten times. This chain uses TRBV28 with TRBJ1-2, with 8 positions matching TRBD1. V shed 5 bases and J 7 bases; nucleotides not matched to a gene: 6. Germline V gives CDR1 MDHEN, CDR2 SYDVKM. This CDR3 has 13 residues. The CDR3 DNA follows: TGTGCCAGCAGTAGCGGACAGGGCGGTGGCTACACCTTC. It codes for CASSSGQGGGYTF.

This clonotype came up a few times. The rearrangement uses TRBV6-1 and TRBJ2-1; unclear D gene. This CDR3 comprises 17 residues. In germline, CDR1 is MNHNS, CDR2 SASEGT. The ends were cut back, 5 bases at V and 0 bases at J, with 17 bases in the middle. CDR3 coding DNA: TGTGCCAGCAGTCCCCTTAACTACGAACTCTCCTACAATGAGCAGTTCTTC. This translates into CASSPLNYELSYNEQFF.

This clonotype was seen more than once but under ten times. This may be a read error, as it is one base from a much larger clone. This chain links TRBV28 with TRBJ2-5; 12 nucleotides line up with TRBD2. This CDR3 comprises 16 residues. Germline loops: CDR1 MDHEN, CDR2 SYDVKM. The J segment lost 5 bases and the V segment lost 5 bases, leaving 9 bases of the junction unmatched. In nucleotides, the CDR3 is TGTGCCAGCAGTGGAAGGGCTAGCGGGAGGGGGGAGACCCAGTACTTC. Protein: CASSGRASGRGETQYF. Full variable domain (missing parts from reference TRBV28 and TRBJ2-5): DVKVTQSSRYLVKRTGEKVFLECVQDMDHENMFWYRQDPGLGLRLIYFSYDVKMKEKGDIPEGYSVSREKKERFSLILESASTNQTSMYLCASSGRASGRGETQYFGPGTRLLVL.

The CDR3 DNA reads as TGTGCCAGTAGTCAACAGGGACGATACACTGAAGCTTTCTTT. Protein: CASSQQGRYTEAFF. The rearrangement joins TRBV19 to TRBJ1-1; a possible D gene is TRBD1 (6 bases). Germline CDR1 reads LNHDA; CDR2 reads SQIVND (reference sequence). This CDR3 comprises 14 residues. V lost 5 bases and J lost 3, with 13 bases in between.

The chain carries TRBV6-2 or TRBV6-3 and TRBJ2-1; 9 nucleotides line up with TRBD2. The CDR3 has 14 residues. Germline V gene lookup returns CDR1 MNHEY and CDR2 SVGEGT. V dropped 6 bases and J dropped 7; count of bases not matched to a gene: 7. CDR3 nucleotides: TGTGCCAGCAGGTATAGCGGGAGAGGGAATGAGCAGTTCTTC. It specifies CASRYSGRGNEQFF.

This clonotype appeared many times. V is TRBV28 and J is TRBJ1-4, with 7 bases identical to TRBD1. The CDR3 loop spans 14 amino acids. CDR1 and CDR2 from the germline V gene are MDHEN and SYDVKM. V lost 1 base to trimming and J lost 8 bases; unmatched junction nucleotides: 4. CDR3 sequence reads: CASSLSQTGEKLFF. In DNA form, the CDR3 reads TGTGCCAGCAGTTTATCCCAGACAGGGGAAAAACTGTTTTTT.